The 15 T cell receptor beta chains listed next were all sequenced from one sample in a study of T cell responses to AZD1222 COVID-19 vaccine. TCRdb's table, derived via immunoSEQ multiplex PCR, lists solely in-frame clones and lacks some. The sample holds some 87,000 clones, around nine tenths seen once. Material: peripheral blood, obtained on day 0 of MenACWY control vaccination. These receptors all come from an adult in good health.

The chain joins TRBV9 to TRBJ1-1; 10 bases map to TRBD1. CDR3 length: 15 amino acids. From germline, CDR1 is SGDLS and CDR2 YYNGEE. J gave up 0 bases and V 4 bases, and 3 bases lay outside the gene matches. The chain's CDR3 is CASSRTGGMNTEAFF. The CDR3 region has the DNA TGTGCCAGCAGCCGGACAGGGGGTATGAACACTGAAGCTTTCTTT.

The chain joins TRBV4-2 to TRBJ1-2; 10 nucleotides line up with TRBD1. Germline V gene data show CDR1 as LGHNA and CDR2 as YNFKEQ. The V segment lost 0 bases and the J segment 8 bases; nucleotides outside the gene matches: 6. The CDR3 runs to 15 residues. DNA of the CDR3: TGTGCCAGCAGCCAAGATAGGGACAGGGGATTAGGCTACACCTTC. Its protein is CASSQDRDRGLGYTF.

The chain uses TRBV10-2 and TRBJ1-5; 7 bases are shared with TRBD1. The CDR3 spans 13 residues. The V gene's germline CDR1 is WSHSY and CDR2 SAAADI. V shed 6 bases and J 3 bases; nucleotides not matched to a gene: 2. The CDR3 bases are TGCGCCAGCAGGGGACAGAACAATCAGCCCCAGCATTTT. It yields the protein CASRGQNNQPQHF.

The rearrangement links TRBV29-1 to TRBJ1-4, with 12 bases lining up with TRBD1. Germline lookup yields CDR1 SQVTM and CDR2 ANQGSEA. The CDR3 consists of 14 residues. The trim removed 5 bases at V and 8 bases at J, leaving 6 bases unmatched. The CDR3 DNA follows: TGCAGCGTTCTTATCGGGACAGGGGGCGAAAAACTGTTTTTT. Translated: CSVLIGTGGEKLFF.

The chain joins TRBV6-5 to TRBJ1-2, with D possibly being TRBD1 (6 bases). CDR3 size: 14 residues. V was trimmed by 6 bases and J by 4 bases, leaving 15 bases between them. In germline, CDR1 is MNHEY, CDR2 SVGAGI. The CDR3 sequence: CASRPAGGSYGYTF. CDR3 sequence (DNA): TGTGCCAGCAGGCCCGCGGGGGGCAGCTATGGCTACACCTTC.

The chain is built from TRBV4-1 and TRBJ2-5, with D maybe TRBD2 (5 bases). Per germline, CDR1 MGHRA and CDR2 YSYEKL. The CDR3 extends over 15 amino acids. The V gene lost 0 bases and the J gene lost 5 bases, with 13 bases spanning the gap. CDR3 DNA: TGCGCCAGCAGCCAAGATACGGGGAGTTGGGAGACCCAGTACTTC. Protein: CASSQDTGSWETQYF.

The rearrangement joins TRBV24-1 to TRBJ2-5, with 9 bases aligning to TRBD1. Germline CDR1 is KGHDR and CDR2 is SFDVKD. V lost 0 bases and J lost 0; bases outside the gene matches: 1. This CDR3 has 16 residues. The CDR3, as DNA: TGTGCCACCAGTGATTTGACAGGGGGCGACCAAGAGACCCAGTACTTC. Translated, it gives CATSDLTGGDQETQYF.

The gene calls are TRBV7-9 and TRBJ2-2; no reliable D call. Trimming shortened V by 5 bases and J by 7 bases, and 11 bases separated the two germline ends. This CDR3 has 13 residues. CDR1 and CDR2 (germline): SEHNR, FQNEAQ (reference sequence). The CDR3 coding sequence is TGTGCCAGCAGCGAGTATTCTTACGGGGAGCTGTTTTTT. This encodes CASSEYSYGELFF.

This chain uses TRBV19 with TRBJ1-5; tentative D call: TRBD1 (5 bases). CDR1 is LNHDA and CDR2 is SQIVND in the germline V gene (reference sequence). The CDR3 consists of 14 residues. With 4 bases removed from V and 4 bases from J, the gap between germline ends came to 11 bases. DNA for the CDR3: TGTGCCAGTAGTACCCAGGGAATTAATCAGCCCCAGCATTTT. This codes for CASSTQGINQPQHF. The complete variable domain, with remaining parts taken from reference TRBV19 and TRBJ1-5, reads DGGITQSPKYLFRKEGQNVTLSCEQNLNHDAMYWYRQDPGQGLRLIYYSQIVNDFQKGDIAEGYSVSREKKESFPLTVTSAQKNPTAFYLCASSTQGINQPQHFGDGTRLSIL.

The chain recombines TRBV5-5 with TRBJ1-6; 9 bases are shared with TRBD1. Losses at the gene ends were 6 bases for V and 7 bases for J; bases not matched to a gene: 11. This CDR3 has 16 residues. Germline V gene sequence: CDR1 SGHKS, CDR2 YYEKEE (reference sequence). CDR3 protein: CASTKQGAGGNSPLHF. In DNA, the CDR3 is TGTGCCAGCACAAAACAGGGGGCAGGAGGCAATTCACCCCTCCACTTT.

CDR3 sequence: CSASGRGQGSYEQYF. Written as DNA, the CDR3 is TGCAGTGCTAGTGGCCGGGGACAGGGCTCCTACGAGCAGTACTTC. The chain has TRBV20-1 and TRBJ2-7; 9 bases are a match to TRBD1. V shed 3 bases and J 0 bases; nucleotides not matched to a gene: 6. Germline assignment: CDR1 DFQATT and CDR2 SNEGSKA (reference sequence). This CDR3 has 15 amino acids.

The chain links TRBV5-4 to TRBJ1-1, with 7 bases aligning to TRBD1. Looked up from germline, CDR1 is SGHNT and CDR2 is YYREEE (reference sequence). With V trimmed by 4 bases and J by 5 bases, 14 bases remained unmatched. CDR3 size: 16 residues. The DNA of the CDR3 is TGTGCCAGCAGCACCGAGGGGGCCCGGGGGAGGACTGAAGCTTTCTTT. It is translated as CASSTEGARGRTEAFF.

Here the CDR3 reads CASSPQPLGGETQYF. The DNA of the CDR3 is TGTGCCAGCAGCCCCCAGCCCTTAGGTGGGGAGACCCAGTACTTC. This chain connects TRBV7-2 to TRBJ2-5; D is unresolved. The V end was cut by 5 bases, the J end by 5 bases, with 18 bases between. The germline CDR1 and CDR2 sequences are SGHTA and FQGNSA. This CDR3 has 15 residues.

V gene TRBV7-2 combines with J gene TRBJ2-5, with 9 bases identical to TRBD2. V trimming: 4 bases; J trimming: 4 bases; junction bases outside the gene matches: 7. Germline V gene sequence: CDR1 SGHTA, CDR2 FQGNSA. This CDR3 region has 15 residues. The CDR3 reads CASSSAGGAGETQYF. The CDR3 DNA is TGTGCCAGCAGCTCCGCGGGGGGGGCAGGAGAGACCCAGTACTTC.

The DNA of the CDR3 is TGTGCCAGCAGCGATATCGGACAGGGGGCGTGGGAGCAGTACTTC. As protein: CASSDIGQGAWEQYF. The chain joins TRBV13 to TRBJ2-7, with 11 bases matching TRBD1. CDR3 length: 15 amino acids. V shed 5 bases, J shed 7 bases, and the junction held 10 bases outside the gene matches. Germline CDR1 PRHDT, CDR2 FYEKMQ (reference sequence).